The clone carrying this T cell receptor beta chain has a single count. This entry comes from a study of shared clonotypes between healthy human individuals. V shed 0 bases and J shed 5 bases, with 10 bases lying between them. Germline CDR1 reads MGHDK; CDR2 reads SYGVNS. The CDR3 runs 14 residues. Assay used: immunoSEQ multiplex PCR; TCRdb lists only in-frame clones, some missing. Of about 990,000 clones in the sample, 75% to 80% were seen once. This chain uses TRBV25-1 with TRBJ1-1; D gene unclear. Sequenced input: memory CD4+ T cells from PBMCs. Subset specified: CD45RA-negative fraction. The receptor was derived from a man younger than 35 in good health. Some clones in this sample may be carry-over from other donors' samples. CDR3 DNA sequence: TGTGCCAGCAGTGAATATAAGGGAAAAACTGAAGCTTTCTTT. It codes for CASSEYKGKTEAFF. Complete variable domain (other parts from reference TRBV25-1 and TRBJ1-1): EADIYQTPRYLVIGTGKKITLECSQTMGHDKMYWYQQDPGMELHLIHYSYGVNSTEKGDLSSESTVSRIRTEHFPLTLESARPSHTSQYLCASSEYKGKTEAFFGQGTRLTVV.